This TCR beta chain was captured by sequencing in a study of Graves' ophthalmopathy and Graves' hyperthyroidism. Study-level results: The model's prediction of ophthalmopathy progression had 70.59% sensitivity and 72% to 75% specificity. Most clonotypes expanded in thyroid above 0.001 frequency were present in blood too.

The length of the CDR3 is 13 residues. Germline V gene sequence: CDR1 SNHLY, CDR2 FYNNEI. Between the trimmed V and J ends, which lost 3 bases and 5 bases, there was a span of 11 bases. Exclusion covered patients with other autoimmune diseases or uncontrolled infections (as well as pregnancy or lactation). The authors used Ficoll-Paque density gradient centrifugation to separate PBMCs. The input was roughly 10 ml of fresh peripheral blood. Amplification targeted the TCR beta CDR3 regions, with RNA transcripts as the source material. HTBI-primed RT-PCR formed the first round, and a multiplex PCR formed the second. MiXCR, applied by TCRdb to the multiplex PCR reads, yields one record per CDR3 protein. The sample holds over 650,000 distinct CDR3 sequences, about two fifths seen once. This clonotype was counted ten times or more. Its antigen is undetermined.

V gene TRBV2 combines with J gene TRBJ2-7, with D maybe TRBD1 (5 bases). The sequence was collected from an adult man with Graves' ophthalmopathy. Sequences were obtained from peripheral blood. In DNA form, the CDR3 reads TGTGCCAGCAGTGATGCAGGGTGGAACGAGCAGTACTTC. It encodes CASSDAGWNEQYF.